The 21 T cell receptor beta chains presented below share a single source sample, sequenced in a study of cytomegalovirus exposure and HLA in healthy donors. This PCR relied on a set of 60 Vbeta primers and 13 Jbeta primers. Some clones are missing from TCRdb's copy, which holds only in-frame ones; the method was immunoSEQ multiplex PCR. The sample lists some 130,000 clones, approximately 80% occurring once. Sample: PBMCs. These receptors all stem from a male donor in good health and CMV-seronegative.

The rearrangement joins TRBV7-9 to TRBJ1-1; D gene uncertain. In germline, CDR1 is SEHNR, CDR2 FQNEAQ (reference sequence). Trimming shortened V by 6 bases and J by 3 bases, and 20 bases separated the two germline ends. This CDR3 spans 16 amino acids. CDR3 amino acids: CASRLERQAEYTEAFF. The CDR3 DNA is TGTGCCAGCAGACTCGAAAGGCAGGCTGAATACACTGAAGCTTTCTTT.

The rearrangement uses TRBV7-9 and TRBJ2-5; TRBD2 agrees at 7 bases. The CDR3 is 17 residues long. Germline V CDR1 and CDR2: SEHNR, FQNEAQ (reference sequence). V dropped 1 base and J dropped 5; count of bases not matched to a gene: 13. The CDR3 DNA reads TGTGCCAGCAGCTTAGGTTTTTCGGCGGGAGTCCGGGAGACCCAGTACTTC. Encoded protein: CASSLGFSAGVRETQYF.

The CDR3: CASSDRTGTEKLFF. In nucleotides, the CDR3 is TGTGCCAGCAGTGACCGGACAGGAACTGAAAAACTGTTTTTT. This chain joins TRBV2 and TRBJ1-4; 7 nucleotides line up with TRBD1. The germline gives CDR1 SNHLY, CDR2 FYNNEI. The CDR3 loop spans 14 amino acids. Trimming removed 3 bases from V and 7 bases from J; junction bases left unmatched: 5.

The CDR3 region has the DNA TGTGCCAGCAGCCAGGGACAGAAGAGCACCGGGGAGCTGTTTTTT. Protein: CASSQGQKSTGELFF. The chain combines TRBV6-5 with TRBJ2-2, with 7 bases identical to TRBD1. Germline V gene data show CDR1 as MNHEY and CDR2 as SVGAGI. V was pared by 6 bases and J by 4 bases, with 8 bases of the junction left unmatched. This CDR3 is 15 amino acids long.

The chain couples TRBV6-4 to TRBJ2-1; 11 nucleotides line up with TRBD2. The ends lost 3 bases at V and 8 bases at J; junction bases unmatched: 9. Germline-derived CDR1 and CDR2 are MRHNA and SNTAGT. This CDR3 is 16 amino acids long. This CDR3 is CASSEIAGGPEDEQFF. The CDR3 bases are TGTGCCAGCAGTGAAATAGCGGGGGGGCCCGAAGATGAGCAGTTCTTC.

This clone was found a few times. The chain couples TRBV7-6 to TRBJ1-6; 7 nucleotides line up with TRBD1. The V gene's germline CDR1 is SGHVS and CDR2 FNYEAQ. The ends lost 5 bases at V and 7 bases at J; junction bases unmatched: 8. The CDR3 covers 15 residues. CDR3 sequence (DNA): TGTGCCAGCAGCGTAACACAGGGGTTCAATTCACCCCTCCACTTT. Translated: CASSVTQGFNSPLHF.

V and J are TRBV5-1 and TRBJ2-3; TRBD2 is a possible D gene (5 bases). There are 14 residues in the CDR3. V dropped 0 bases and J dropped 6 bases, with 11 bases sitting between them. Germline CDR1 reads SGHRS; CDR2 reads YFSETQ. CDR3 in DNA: TGCGCCAGCAGCTTGGTACTAGAGGCGGATACGCAGTATTTT. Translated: CASSLVLEADTQYF.

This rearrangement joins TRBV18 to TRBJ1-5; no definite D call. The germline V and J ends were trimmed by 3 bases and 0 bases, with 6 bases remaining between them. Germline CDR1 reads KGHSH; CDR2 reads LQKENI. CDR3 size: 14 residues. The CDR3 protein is CASSPSHSNQPQHF. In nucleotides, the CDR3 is TGTGCCAGCTCACCCAGTCATAGCAATCAGCCCCAGCATTTT.

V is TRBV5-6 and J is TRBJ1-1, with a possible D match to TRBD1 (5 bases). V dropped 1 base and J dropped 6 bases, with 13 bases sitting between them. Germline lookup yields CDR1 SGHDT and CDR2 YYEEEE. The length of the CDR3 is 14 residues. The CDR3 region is CASSLSQGAAEAFF. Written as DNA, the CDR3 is TGTGCCAGCAGCTTGAGCCAGGGTGCCGCTGAAGCTTTCTTT.

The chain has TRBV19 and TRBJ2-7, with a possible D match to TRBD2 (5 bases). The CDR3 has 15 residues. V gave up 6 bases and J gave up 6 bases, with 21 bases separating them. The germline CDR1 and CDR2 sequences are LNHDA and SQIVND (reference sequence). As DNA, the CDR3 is TGTGCCAGTAGGGCCGGGGTCGGAGGTAAGGGCGAGCAGTACTTC. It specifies CASRAGVGGKGEQYF.

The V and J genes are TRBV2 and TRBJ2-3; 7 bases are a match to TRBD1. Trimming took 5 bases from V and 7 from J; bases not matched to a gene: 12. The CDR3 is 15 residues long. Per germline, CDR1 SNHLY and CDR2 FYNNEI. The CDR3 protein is CASSLTGSRGNTQYF. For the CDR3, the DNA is TGTGCCAGCAGTTTGACAGGGTCCCGGGGAAATACGCAGTATTTT. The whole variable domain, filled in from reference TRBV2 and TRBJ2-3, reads EPEVTQTPSHQVTQMGQEVILRCVPISNHLYFYWYRQILGQKVEFLVSFYNNEISEKSEIFDDQFSVERPDGSNFTLKIRSTKLEDSAMYFCASSLTGSRGNTQYFGPGTRLTVL.

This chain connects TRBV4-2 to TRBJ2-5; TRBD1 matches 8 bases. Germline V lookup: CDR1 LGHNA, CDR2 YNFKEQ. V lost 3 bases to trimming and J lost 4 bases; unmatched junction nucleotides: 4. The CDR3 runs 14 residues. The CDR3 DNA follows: TGTGCCAGCAGCCATCAGGACAGGGCAGAGACCCAGTACTTC. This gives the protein CASSHQDRAETQYF.

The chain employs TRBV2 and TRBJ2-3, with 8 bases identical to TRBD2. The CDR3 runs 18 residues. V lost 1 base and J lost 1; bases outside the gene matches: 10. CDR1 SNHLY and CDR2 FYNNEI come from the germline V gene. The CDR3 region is CASSEGTKGLGGTDTQYF. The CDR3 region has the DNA TGTGCCAGCAGTGAAGGGACTAAGGGACTAGGAGGCACAGATACGCAGTATTTT.

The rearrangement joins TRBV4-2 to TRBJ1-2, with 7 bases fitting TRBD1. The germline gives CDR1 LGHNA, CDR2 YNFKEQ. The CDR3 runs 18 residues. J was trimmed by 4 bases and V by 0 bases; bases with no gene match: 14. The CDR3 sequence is CASSQDLGTAVVGYGYTF. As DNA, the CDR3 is TGTGCCAGCAGCCAAGATCTCGGGACAGCAGTTGTGGGCTATGGCTACACCTTC.

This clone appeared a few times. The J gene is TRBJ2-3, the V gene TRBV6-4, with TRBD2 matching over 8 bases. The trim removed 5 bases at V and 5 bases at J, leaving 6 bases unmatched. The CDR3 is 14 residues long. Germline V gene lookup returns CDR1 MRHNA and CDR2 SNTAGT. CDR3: CASSPGREEDTQYF. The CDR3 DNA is TGTGCCAGCAGTCCAGGGCGGGAGGAAGATACGCAGTATTTT.

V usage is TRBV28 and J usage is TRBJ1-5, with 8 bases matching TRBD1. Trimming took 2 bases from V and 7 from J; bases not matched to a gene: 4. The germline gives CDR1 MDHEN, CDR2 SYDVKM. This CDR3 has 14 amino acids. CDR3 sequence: CASSLGQGEQPQHF. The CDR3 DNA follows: TGTGCCAGCAGTTTAGGACAGGGTGAACAGCCCCAGCATTTT.

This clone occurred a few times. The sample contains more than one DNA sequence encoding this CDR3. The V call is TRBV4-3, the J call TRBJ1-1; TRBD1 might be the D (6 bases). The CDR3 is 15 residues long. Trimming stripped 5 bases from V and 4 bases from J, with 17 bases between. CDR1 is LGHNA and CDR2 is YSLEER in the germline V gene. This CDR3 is CASSERPQGSTEAFF. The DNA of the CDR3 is TGCGCCAGCAGCGAGAGGCCCCAGGGGAGCACTGAAGCTTTCTTT.

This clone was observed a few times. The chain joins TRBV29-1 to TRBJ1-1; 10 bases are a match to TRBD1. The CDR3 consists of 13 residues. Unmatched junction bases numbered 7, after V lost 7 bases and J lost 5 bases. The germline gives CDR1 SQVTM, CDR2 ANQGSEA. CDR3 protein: CSGGQGVGTEAFF. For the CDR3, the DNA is TGCAGCGGAGGACAGGGGGTTGGAACTGAAGCTTTCTTT.

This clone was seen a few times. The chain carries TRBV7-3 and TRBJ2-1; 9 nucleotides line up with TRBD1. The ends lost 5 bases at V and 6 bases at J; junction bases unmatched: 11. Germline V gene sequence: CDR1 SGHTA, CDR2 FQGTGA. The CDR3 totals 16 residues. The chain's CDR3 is CASSPSDRGFRNEQFF. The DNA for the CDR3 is TGTGCCAGCAGCCCCTCCGACAGGGGGTTCCGCAATGAGCAGTTCTTC.

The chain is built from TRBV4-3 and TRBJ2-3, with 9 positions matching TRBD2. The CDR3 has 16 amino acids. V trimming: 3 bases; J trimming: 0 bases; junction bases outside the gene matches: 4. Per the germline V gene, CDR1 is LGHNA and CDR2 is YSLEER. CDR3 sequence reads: CASSHSAGGSTDTQYF. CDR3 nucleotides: TGCGCCAGCAGCCACTCGGCGGGGGGGAGCACAGATACGCAGTATTTT.

This CDR3 is CSEKRGGSRDTQYF. In DNA, the CDR3 is TGCAGCGAGAAGAGGGGGGGATCGCGAGATACGCAGTATTTT. The chain uses TRBV29-1 and TRBJ2-3; tentatively, D is TRBD2 (7 bases). The CDR3 has 14 amino acids. The germline CDR1 and CDR2 sequences are SQVTM and ANQGSEA. Deletions cut 7 bases from V and 5 bases from J, with 19 bases between.